This TCR beta chain was recorded in a study of metastatic and nonmetastatic thyroid tumors. In the study overall: Peripheral blood and tumor or nodule samples from malignant and benign thyroid patients were compared.

Per the authors' pipeline: Clinicopathological groups supplied CDR3 differences that were used to build a distant-metastasis classifier for papillary thyroid cancer. TCRdb re-processed the PCR reads through MiXCR. TCRdb's processing, not the authors' own work, is the source of the V and J calls. The sample holds over 6,000 clones, roughly 30% seen once. The CDR3 length is 15 residues. Per the germline V gene, CDR1 is KGHSH and CDR2 is LQKENI. V was clipped by 5 bases and J by 4 bases, with 15 bases between them. No patient had received any treatment before thyroid surgery. This clonotype was obtained from a female donor with papillary thyroid cancer or a benign thyroid nodule (not recorded which). Some clones in this sample may be carry-over from other donors' samples. The sequenced sample consisted of adjacent normal tissue. This sequence joins TRBV18 and TRBJ1-3; D may be TRBD1 (5 bases). The CDR3: CASSAGTAQGNTIYF. The CDR3 nucleotides read TGTGCCAGCTCAGCGGGGACGGCCCAGGGAAACACCATATATTTT. Full variable domain (missing parts from reference TRBV18 and TRBJ1-3): NAGVMQNPRHLVRRRGQEARLRCSPMKGHSHVYWYRQLPEEGLKFMVYLQKENIIDESGMPKERFSAEFPKEGPSILRIQQVVRGDSAAYFCASSAGTAQGNTIYFGEGSWLTVV.